A selection of T cell receptor beta chains follows, all from one sample in a study of T-cell reconstitution after alpha-beta-depleted transplantation in children. TCRdb processed the PCR reads anew with MiXCR; each CDR3 protein has one entry. This table has about 980,000 distinct CDR3 sequences, about 26% appearing once. The input for sequencing was PBMCs, mostly from graft donor cells, taken 360 days after TCRalphabeta/CD19-depleted stem cell transplant. These receptors all stem from a boy under three years old who had a stem cell transplant for SCID, so the T cells may come from the graft donor. Each CDR3 is given without its conserved first and last residue. Fields, in order: V gene, D gene, J gene, CDR3 protein. D genes are given only for firm matches.

>TRBV20-1|.|TRBJ2-3
SAREMRSPDTQY
>TRBV3-1|.|TRBJ1-5
ASSQDSGFGQPQH
>TRBV20-1|.|TRBJ2-5
SATGRAWETQY
>TRBV5-1|TRBD2|TRBJ2-3
ASSSGLAGGPSWGDTQY
>TRBV12-3/TRBV12-4|.|TRBJ2-7
ASTLLGRRKY
>TRBV6-2/TRBV6-3|.|TRBJ1-2
ASSYSQALNYGYT
>TRBV6-2/TRBV6-3|.|TRBJ2-4
ASTPEGRTKNIQY
>TRBV6-5|.|TRBJ2-6
ASSYLRGTISGANVLT
>TRBV24-1|.|TRBJ2-3
ATSGGVGSTDTQY
>TRBV24-1|.|TRBJ1-2
ATSDVNYGYT
>TRBV12-3/TRBV12-4|.|TRBJ2-5
ASSWAPSRWKETQY
>TRBV20-1|.|TRBJ1-2
SARTLMDAGIPNYGYT
>TRBV20-1|TRBD1|TRBJ1-1
SAPGTVPNTEAF
>TRBV7-6|TRBD2|TRBJ2-3
ASSFGGAPVTDTQY
>TRBV19|.|TRBJ2-1
ASSIAWLFSYNEQF
>TRBV5-1|.|TRBJ1-5
ARLRAKQPQH
>TRBV4-1|TRBD1|TRBJ2-1
ASSQDLTGVKRF
>TRBV12-3/TRBV12-4|.|TRBJ1-1
ASRPAPRPLEAF
>TRBV7-9|.|TRBJ2-7
ASSSIRASASYEQY
>TRBV6-1|.|TRBJ2-7
ASMGAGGSFSYEQY
>TRBV5-1|.|TRBJ2-5
ASSLYRVAGRQETQY
>TRBV3-1|TRBD2|TRBJ2-1
ASSLRTSGDNEQF
>TRBV11-2|.|TRBJ2-5
ASSLVATYQETQY
>TRBV11-2|.|TRBJ1-3
ASQKRTALGNTIY
>TRBV20-1|.|TRBJ2-5
SASVGPVETQY
>TRBV9|TRBD2|TRBJ2-1
ASSGRLAGGHNEQF
>TRBV9|.|TRBJ2-3
ASSVVSRGTDTQY
>TRBV5-1|.|TRBJ1-2
ASSLQGWGVEGYT
>TRBV20-1|TRBD1|TRBJ1-5
SARGGQVNQPQH
>TRBV12-3/TRBV12-4|.|TRBJ2-1
ASSQSRDRGRVNEQF
>TRBV9|TRBD1|TRBJ1-3
ASSVEGALGNTIY
>TRBV12-3/TRBV12-4|TRBD2|TRBJ2-1
ASISGTSDLDEQF
>TRBV7-2|.|TRBJ1-4
ASSREGGRGKLF
>TRBV20-1|TRBD1|TRBJ2-3
SATGQSTDTQY